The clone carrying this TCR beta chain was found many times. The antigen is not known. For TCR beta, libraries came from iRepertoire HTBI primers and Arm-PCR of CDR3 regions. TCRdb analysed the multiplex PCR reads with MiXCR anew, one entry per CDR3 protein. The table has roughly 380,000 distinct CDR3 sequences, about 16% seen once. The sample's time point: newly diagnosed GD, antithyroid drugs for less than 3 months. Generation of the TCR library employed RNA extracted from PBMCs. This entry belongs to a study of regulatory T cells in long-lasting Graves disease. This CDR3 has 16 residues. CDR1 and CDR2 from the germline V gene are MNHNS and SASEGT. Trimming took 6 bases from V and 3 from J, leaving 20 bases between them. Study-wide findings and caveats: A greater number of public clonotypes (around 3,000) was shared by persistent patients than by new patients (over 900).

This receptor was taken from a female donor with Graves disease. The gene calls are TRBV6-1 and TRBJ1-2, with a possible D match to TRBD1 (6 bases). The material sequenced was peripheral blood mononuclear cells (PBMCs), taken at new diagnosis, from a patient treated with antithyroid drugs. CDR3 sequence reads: CASSVEGEAGYYGYTF. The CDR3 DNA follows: TGTGCCAGCAGCGTTGAGGGGGAGGCGGGATACTATGGCTACACCTTC.